This record covers a single T cell receptor (beta chain). In assigning cohorts, the study relied on participant-reported clinical history. This record belongs to a study of blood T cell repertoires in COVID-19. Overall study context: Acute and convalescent COVID-19 specimens originated in the United States, Italy and Spain. T cells, B-cell-depleted T cells, or PBMCs provided the cDNA or gDNA that served as material.

Germline V gene lookup returns CDR1 MDHEN and CDR2 SYDVKM. The CDR3 is 19 residues long. J gave up 5 bases and V 2 bases, and 16 bases lay outside the gene matches. Per the original data handling: The assay estimated nucleated cells by amplifying reference gene primers. Produced via immunoSEQ multiplex PCR; TCRdb's table is partial and in-frame only. V, J and clone size derive from that table, while D and trimming were established from the DNA sequence. In the table there are about 150,000 clones, approximately 80% of which are singletons. The chain combines TRBV28 with TRBJ2-7, with 12 bases that match TRBD2. The sequence was obtained from a man over 45 who had recovered from COVID-19. The sample was PBMCs or T cells enriched from blood (not recorded which). CDR3 sequence (DNA): TGTGCCAGCAGTTTAGGCTGGCTAGCGGGGGGGCATGCTTCCCACGAGCAGTACTTC. Protein: CASSLGWLAGGHASHEQYF.